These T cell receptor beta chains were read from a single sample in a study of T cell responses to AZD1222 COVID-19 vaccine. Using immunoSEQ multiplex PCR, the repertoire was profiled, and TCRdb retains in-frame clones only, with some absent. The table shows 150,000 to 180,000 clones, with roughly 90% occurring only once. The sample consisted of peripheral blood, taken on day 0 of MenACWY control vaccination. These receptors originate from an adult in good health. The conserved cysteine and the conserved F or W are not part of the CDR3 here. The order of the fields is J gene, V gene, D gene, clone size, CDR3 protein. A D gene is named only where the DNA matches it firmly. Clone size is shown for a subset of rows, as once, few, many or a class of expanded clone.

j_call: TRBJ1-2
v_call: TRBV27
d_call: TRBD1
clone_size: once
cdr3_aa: ASSLIGRGERGDYGYT

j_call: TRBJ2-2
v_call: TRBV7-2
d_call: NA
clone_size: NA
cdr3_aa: ASSSAGADTGELF

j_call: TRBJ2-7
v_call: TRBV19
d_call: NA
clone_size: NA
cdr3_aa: ASSIDHSDGEQY

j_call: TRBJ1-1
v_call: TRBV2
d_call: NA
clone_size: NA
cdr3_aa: ASSARADGNTEAF

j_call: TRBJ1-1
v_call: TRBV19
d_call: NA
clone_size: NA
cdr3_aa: ATSTEWGTEAF

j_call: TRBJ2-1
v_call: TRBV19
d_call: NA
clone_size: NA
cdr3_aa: ASSIPRFGLNEQF

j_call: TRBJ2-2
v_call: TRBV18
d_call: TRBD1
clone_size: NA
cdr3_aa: ASSPETGMAGELF

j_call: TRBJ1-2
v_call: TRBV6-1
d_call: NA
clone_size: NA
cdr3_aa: ASSDPGISYGYT

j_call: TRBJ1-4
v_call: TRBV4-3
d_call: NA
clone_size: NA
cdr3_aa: ASSQDPKGTLF

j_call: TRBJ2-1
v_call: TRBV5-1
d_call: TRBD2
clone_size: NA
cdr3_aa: ASSSFTKLAGNTYSYNEQF

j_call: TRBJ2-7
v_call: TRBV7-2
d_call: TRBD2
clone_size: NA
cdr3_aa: ASSLARASGRGYEQY

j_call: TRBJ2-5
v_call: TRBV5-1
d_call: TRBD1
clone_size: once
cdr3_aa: ASSLGDREETQY

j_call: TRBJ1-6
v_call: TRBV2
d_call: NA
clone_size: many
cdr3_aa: ASSGLFTGTNSPLH

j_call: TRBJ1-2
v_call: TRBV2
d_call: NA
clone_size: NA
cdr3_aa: ASGGQRAEYGYT

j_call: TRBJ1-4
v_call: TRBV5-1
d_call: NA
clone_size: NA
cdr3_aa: ASSPRPGTNEKLF

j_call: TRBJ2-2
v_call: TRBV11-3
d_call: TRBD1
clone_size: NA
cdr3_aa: ASRGRGQGGGELF

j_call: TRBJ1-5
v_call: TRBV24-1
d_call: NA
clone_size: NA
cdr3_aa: ATSDLEDPGDQPQH

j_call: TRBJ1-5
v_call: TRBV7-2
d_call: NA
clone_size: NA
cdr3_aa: ASSLGAVGIVNQPQH